This is a list of T cell receptor beta chains from one sample in a study of cytomegalovirus exposure and HLA in healthy donors. This table comes from immunoSEQ multiplex PCR, and its TCRdb copy is limited to in-frame clones, with some not included. The data hold over 150,000 clones, with roughly 80% observed a single time. Sequencing was carried out using PBMCs. These receptors were obtained from a man aged 18 to 30 in good health and CMV-seronegative. Both conserved end residues are part of each CDR3. D genes are given only for firm matches. Rows may omit the clone size; those that give it use once, few, many or a size class.

v_call: TRBV28
clone_size: .
d_call: .
j_call: TRBJ1-1
cdr3_nt: TGTGCCAGCAGTTTAGAGTTGACAGAGAACACTGAAGCTTTCTTT
cdr3_aa: CASSLELTENTEAFF

v_call: TRBV7-2
clone_size: few
d_call: .
j_call: TRBJ2-6
cdr3_nt: TGTGCCAGCACTACTCGCGGAGGGGCCAACGTCCTGACTTTC
cdr3_aa: CASTTRGGANVLTF

v_call: TRBV4-1
clone_size: .
d_call: .
j_call: TRBJ2-5
cdr3_nt: TGCGCCAGCAGCCAAGATCTTCGTATCGGGGGTGGGGAGACCCAGTACTTC
cdr3_aa: CASSQDLRIGGGETQYF

v_call: TRBV6-4
clone_size: .
d_call: .
j_call: TRBJ2-2
cdr3_nt: TGTGCCAGCAGTGCGCAGGGGCGGACCGGGGAGCTGTTTTTT
cdr3_aa: CASSAQGRTGELFF

v_call: TRBV6-5
clone_size: .
d_call: .
j_call: TRBJ2-7
cdr3_nt: TGTGCCAGCAGTTACTCTTCTAAAGGGGCCTACGAGCAGTACTTC
cdr3_aa: CASSYSSKGAYEQYF

v_call: TRBV7-9
clone_size: .
d_call: TRBD1
j_call: TRBJ1-2
cdr3_nt: TGTGCCAGCAGCTTAGTGGGTGGGACAGTCTATGGCTACACCTTC
cdr3_aa: CASSLVGGTVYGYTF

v_call: TRBV6-1
clone_size: .
d_call: .
j_call: TRBJ2-7
cdr3_nt: TGTGCCAGCAGTGAAGTGGAGGGCTTCGTCTACGAGCAGTACTTC
cdr3_aa: CASSEVEGFVYEQYF

v_call: TRBV2
clone_size: few
d_call: .
j_call: TRBJ2-7
cdr3_nt: TGTGCCAGCAGTCTCCGGGACTGGTCCCCCCAGGGGCAGTACTTC
cdr3_aa: CASSLRDWSPQGQYF

v_call: TRBV27
clone_size: once
d_call: TRBD1
j_call: TRBJ2-3
cdr3_nt: TGTGCCAGCAGTTTAAACTTCCGGGACAGGGGTACAGATACGCAGTATTTT
cdr3_aa: CASSLNFRDRGTDTQYF

v_call: TRBV19
clone_size: .
d_call: .
j_call: TRBJ1-6
cdr3_nt: TGTGCCAGTAGTATTGACAGTCCGTCACCCCTCCACTTT
cdr3_aa: CASSIDSPSPLHF

v_call: TRBV7-9
clone_size: .
d_call: .
j_call: TRBJ1-2
cdr3_nt: TGTGCCAGCAGCTTACTAATAACGTCAGGGATCGGGTATGGCTACACCTTC
cdr3_aa: CASSLLITSGIGYGYTF

v_call: TRBV27
clone_size: .
d_call: .
j_call: TRBJ2-7
cdr3_nt: TGTGCCAGCAGCACGGGACAACTCGAGGGCGAGCAGTACTTC
cdr3_aa: CASSTGQLEGEQYF

v_call: TRBV29-1
clone_size: .
d_call: .
j_call: TRBJ1-1
cdr3_nt: TGCAGCGTTGGAGGACTTTTGAACACTGAAGCTTTCTTT
cdr3_aa: CSVGGLLNTEAFF

v_call: TRBV9
clone_size: .
d_call: TRBD2
j_call: TRBJ2-5
cdr3_nt: TGTGCCAGCAGCGCAGAACTAGCGGGAGAGGGAGAGACCCAGTACTTC
cdr3_aa: CASSAELAGEGETQYF

v_call: TRBV7-9
clone_size: .
d_call: TRBD2
j_call: TRBJ2-1
cdr3_nt: TGTGCCAGCAGCCGAGGACTAGATCCGCAGTTCTTC
cdr3_aa: CASSRGLDPQFF

v_call: TRBV6-5
clone_size: .
d_call: .
j_call: TRBJ2-2
cdr3_nt: TGTGCCAGCAGTTACTCGAGGGACACCGGGGAGCTGTTTTTT
cdr3_aa: CASSYSRDTGELFF

v_call: TRBV6-1
clone_size: few
d_call: TRBD1
j_call: TRBJ1-5
cdr3_nt: TGTGCCACCAGCCGGGGACAGGAGCCAAATCCCCAGCATTTT
cdr3_aa: CATSRGQEPNPQHF

v_call: TRBV27
clone_size: .
d_call: .
j_call: TRBJ2-1
cdr3_nt: TGTGCCAGCAGAGCTAAAAACGGCAGACACACTGATAATGAGCAGTTCTTC
cdr3_aa: CASRAKNGRHTDNEQFF

v_call: TRBV11-2
clone_size: .
d_call: .
j_call: TRBJ2-1
cdr3_nt: TGTGCCAGCCGATCCCTAGGAGGGATGAACAATGAGCAGTTCTTC
cdr3_aa: CASRSLGGMNNEQFF

v_call: TRBV5-1
clone_size: few
d_call: .
j_call: TRBJ1-1
cdr3_nt: TGCGCCAGCAGCCCGAACCCGACAGTATCTGAAGCTTTCTTT
cdr3_aa: CASSPNPTVSEAFF

v_call: TRBV19
clone_size: .
d_call: .
j_call: TRBJ1-2
cdr3_nt: TGTGCCAGTAGTATCGCAGACTATGGCTACACCTTC
cdr3_aa: CASSIADYGYTF

v_call: TRBV7-9
clone_size: .
d_call: .
j_call: TRBJ2-7
cdr3_nt: TGTGCCAGCAGCTTAGGGGGCCTCGACGAGCAGTACTTC
cdr3_aa: CASSLGGLDEQYF

v_call: TRBV4-1
clone_size: .
d_call: TRBD1
j_call: TRBJ1-1
cdr3_nt: TGCGCCAGCAGCCATTCGACAGGGACGTTCGCTGAAGCTTTCTTT
cdr3_aa: CASSHSTGTFAEAFF

v_call: TRBV12-5
clone_size: .
d_call: TRBD1
j_call: TRBJ1-2
cdr3_nt: TGTGCTAGTGGCTTGGACAGGAACTATGGCTACACCTTC
cdr3_aa: CASGLDRNYGYTF

v_call: TRBV15
clone_size: .
d_call: .
j_call: TRBJ2-7
cdr3_nt: TGTGCCACCAGCGTGTCACTAGGGTACGACGAGCAGTACTTC
cdr3_aa: CATSVSLGYDEQYF

v_call: TRBV4-1
clone_size: .
d_call: TRBD2
j_call: TRBJ2-1
cdr3_nt: TGCGCCAGCAGCCAACTAGCGGGAGTGAGTAATGAGCAGTTCTTC
cdr3_aa: CASSQLAGVSNEQFF

v_call: TRBV6-6
clone_size: once
d_call: TRBD1
j_call: TRBJ1-4
cdr3_nt: TGTGCCAGCAGTTCCGGGACAGCGGTAGGGGAAAAACTGTTTTTT
cdr3_aa: CASSSGTAVGEKLFF

v_call: TRBV6-4
clone_size: few
d_call: .
j_call: TRBJ2-3
cdr3_nt: TGTGCCAGCAGTGACTCAGGGGGCACAGATACGCAGTATTTT
cdr3_aa: CASSDSGGTDTQYF

v_call: TRBV5-1
clone_size: .
d_call: .
j_call: TRBJ2-7
cdr3_nt: TGCGCCAGCAGCTTGGTCCCCGGGACTCTCGGATCCAACGAGCAGTACTTC
cdr3_aa: CASSLVPGTLGSNEQYF

v_call: TRBV28
clone_size: .
d_call: TRBD1
j_call: TRBJ2-6
cdr3_nt: TGTGCCAGCAGACAGGGGACTGGGGCCAACGTCCTGACTTTC
cdr3_aa: CASRQGTGANVLTF

v_call: TRBV28
clone_size: once
d_call: TRBD1
j_call: TRBJ1-2
cdr3_nt: TGTGCCAGCTCCACCGCTGGCATAGGACAGGCCCACTATGGCTACACCTTC
cdr3_aa: CASSTAGIGQAHYGYTF

v_call: TRBV27
clone_size: .
d_call: TRBD1
j_call: TRBJ2-7
cdr3_nt: TGTGCCAGCACCCCCGGCCGGGACAGGATATACGAGCAGTACTTC
cdr3_aa: CASTPGRDRIYEQYF

v_call: TRBV15
clone_size: once
d_call: TRBD1
j_call: TRBJ2-7
cdr3_nt: TGTGCCACCAGCAGAGTGGGGCAGGGGGCATACGAGCAGTACTTC
cdr3_aa: CATSRVGQGAYEQYF

v_call: TRBV9
clone_size: .
d_call: .
j_call: TRBJ1-3
cdr3_nt: TGTGCCAGCAGCGTACAGGGCTCTGGAAACACCATATATTTT
cdr3_aa: CASSVQGSGNTIYF

v_call: TRBV30
clone_size: .
d_call: TRBD1
j_call: TRBJ2-1
cdr3_nt: TGTGCCTCTGACCCCCACCCGGACAGGACAGTCTACAATGAGCAGTTCTTC
cdr3_aa: CASDPHPDRTVYNEQFF

v_call: TRBV5-6
clone_size: few
d_call: TRBD2
j_call: TRBJ2-5
cdr3_nt: TGTGCCAGCAGCTCGAGAAGGACTAGACGAGAGACCCAGTACTTC
cdr3_aa: CASSSRRTRRETQYF

v_call: TRBV6-5
clone_size: .
d_call: .
j_call: TRBJ1-2
cdr3_nt: TGTGCCAGCAAGAACGCAGCGGGTGGTGGCTACACCTTC
cdr3_aa: CASKNAAGGGYTF

v_call: TRBV28
clone_size: .
d_call: .
j_call: TRBJ2-1
cdr3_nt: TGTGCCAGCAGTCCATCGACCCAACCGGAGGGGGAGCAGTTCTTC
cdr3_aa: CASSPSTQPEGEQFF

v_call: TRBV30
clone_size: .
d_call: .
j_call: TRBJ2-5
cdr3_nt: TGTGCCTGGAGTGTATTCGGGTTTGGAGAGACCCAGTACTTC
cdr3_aa: CAWSVFGFGETQYF

v_call: TRBV9
clone_size: .
d_call: TRBD1
j_call: TRBJ2-2
cdr3_nt: TGTGCCAGCAGCGTTGGACAGGGTTTCACCGGGGAGCTGTTTTTT
cdr3_aa: CASSVGQGFTGELFF

v_call: TRBV6-1
clone_size: .
d_call: .
j_call: TRBJ2-7
cdr3_nt: TGTGCCAGCAGTGCCGCGGGGACTTTACCCGAGCAGTACTTC
cdr3_aa: CASSAAGTLPEQYF

v_call: TRBV18
clone_size: once
d_call: TRBD1
j_call: TRBJ2-2
cdr3_nt: TGTGCCAGCTCACCACGACAGGGCGACACCGGGGAGCTGTTTTTT
cdr3_aa: CASSPRQGDTGELFF

v_call: TRBV27
clone_size: .
d_call: TRBD1
j_call: TRBJ2-1
cdr3_nt: TGTGCCAGCAGTTCCCCGACAGGGGGCATTGCGAATGAGCAGTTCTTC
cdr3_aa: CASSSPTGGIANEQFF

v_call: TRBV6-4
clone_size: few
d_call: .
j_call: TRBJ1-2
cdr3_nt: TGTGCCAGCAGTGAATCCCGGGGGGAGTTCTATGGCTACACCTTC
cdr3_aa: CASSESRGEFYGYTF

v_call: TRBV15
clone_size: once
d_call: .
j_call: TRBJ2-4
cdr3_nt: TGTGCCACCAGCAGAGCCGGAGCGGATCTAGCCAAAAACATTCAGTACTTC
cdr3_aa: CATSRAGADLAKNIQYF

v_call: TRBV28
clone_size: .
d_call: .
j_call: TRBJ2-7
cdr3_nt: TGTGCCAGCACCCCGATCTACGAGCAGTACTTC
cdr3_aa: CASTPIYEQYF

v_call: TRBV25-1
clone_size: .
d_call: .
j_call: TRBJ2-7
cdr3_nt: TGTGCCAGCTCCTCCTCCTACGAGCAGTACTTC
cdr3_aa: CASSSSYEQYF

v_call: TRBV5-1
clone_size: .
d_call: .
j_call: TRBJ2-7
cdr3_nt: TGCGCCAGCAGCTTGGGATCCCGGCCAGGGCGTCCCGGTGCATTCTACGAGCAGTACTTC
cdr3_aa: CASSLGSRPGRPGAFYEQYF

v_call: TRBV30
clone_size: .
d_call: TRBD2
j_call: TRBJ2-1
cdr3_nt: TGTGCCTCGGCTAGCGGGAGTAGGTCCTACAATGAGCAGTTCTTC
cdr3_aa: CASASGSRSYNEQFF

v_call: TRBV11-1
clone_size: .
d_call: .
j_call: TRBJ1-1
cdr3_nt: TGTGCCAGCAGCTTTTTAGGGAGTTATCTGAACACTGAAGCTTTCTTT
cdr3_aa: CASSFLGSYLNTEAFF

v_call: TRBV7-2
clone_size: .
d_call: TRBD2
j_call: TRBJ2-7
cdr3_nt: TGTGCCAGCAGCTTAATGGGGGGAGGGATCGAGCAGTACTTC
cdr3_aa: CASSLMGGGIEQYF